The 15 T cell receptor beta chains in this list originate from one sample, sequenced in a study of T cells in narcolepsy. Profiled with immunoSEQ multiplex PCR; TCRdb holds only in-frame clones, not every one. This table holds under 30,000 clones, around 78% found once. The specimen was CD45RA- memory CD4+ T cells from PBMCs. Source of these receptors: a human donor with narcolepsy.

The chain employs TRBV9 and TRBJ2-3; 7 bases agree with TRBD2. V lost 1 base to trimming and J lost 1 base; unmatched junction nucleotides: 3. Germline loops: CDR1 SGDLS, CDR2 YYNGEE. The CDR3 runs 15 residues. CDR3 DNA: TGTGCCAGCAGCGTAAACCTAGCGGGCACAGATACGCAGTATTTT. Translating gives CASSVNLAGTDTQYF.

This sequence joins TRBV5-1 and TRBJ2-5, with 14 bases that match TRBD2. CDR1 is SGHRS, CDR2 YFSETQ, per germline. The CDR3 contains 16 residues. V lost 4 bases to trimming and J lost 2 bases; unmatched junction nucleotides: 4. CDR3 nucleotides: TGCGCCAGCAGCCGGACTAGCGGGGGGTCACAAGAGACCCAGTACTTC. Translation gives CASSRTSGGSQETQYF.

The rearrangement joins TRBV15 to TRBJ1-5; 9 bases fit TRBD1. V shed 5 bases and J 3 bases; nucleotides not matched to a gene: 8. The CDR3 length is 16 residues. Per the germline V gene, CDR1 is LNHNV and CDR2 is YYDKDF (reference sequence). CDR3 DNA sequence: TGTGCCACCAGCCCAAGGACAGGGGTAAACAATCAGCCCCAGCATTTT. Translating gives CATSPRTGVNNQPQHF.

V usage is TRBV18 and J usage is TRBJ2-7; 9 bases map to TRBD1. Germline trimming cut 4 bases from V and 3 bases from J; bases unmatched to any gene: 10. Germline CDR1 and CDR2: KGHSH and LQKENI. The CDR3 has 16 residues. The chain's CDR3 is CASSRTPTGGLYEQYF. The CDR3 DNA reads TGTGCCAGCTCACGAACCCCTACAGGGGGCCTCTACGAGCAGTACTTC.

The V and J genes are TRBV4-1 and TRBJ1-2; 8 bases match TRBD1. The CDR3 is 16 residues long. The V and J ends lost 1 base and 8 bases, in that order; junction bases with no gene match: 12. Germline CDR1 MGHRA, CDR2 YSYEKL. CDR3 DNA: TGCGCCAGCAGCCAAGCAGGGGGCGATCGATTGAGCGGCTACACCTTC. Encoded protein: CASSQAGGDRLSGYTF.

The V call is TRBV7-2, the J call TRBJ2-2; 12 bases map to TRBD2. Looked up from germline, CDR1 is SGHTA and CDR2 is FQGNSA. The CDR3 covers 17 residues. Trimming removed 5 bases from V and 3 bases from J; junction bases left unmatched: 7. CDR3 protein: CASSLPSGGAYTGELFF. CDR3 in DNA: TGTGCCAGCAGCCTCCCTAGCGGGGGGGCGTACACCGGGGAGCTGTTTTTT. Supplemented by reference TRBV7-2 and TRBJ2-2, the full variable domain reads GAGVSQSPSNKVTEKGKDVELRCDPISGHTALYWYRQSLGQGLEFLIYFQGNSAPDKSGLPSDRFSAERTGGSVSTLTIQRTQQEDSAVYLCASSLPSGGAYTGELFFGEGSRLTVL.

The chain has TRBV18 and TRBJ1-5, with D perhaps TRBD1 (6 bases). V was clipped by 3 bases and J by 7 bases, with 16 bases between them. The germline gives CDR1 KGHSH, CDR2 LQKENI. This CDR3 has 15 amino acids. This CDR3 reads CASSPRDTGSQPQHF. Here the CDR3 DNA reads TGTGCCAGCTCACCTCGGGATACAGGGTCGCAGCCCCAGCATTTT.

This clone was recorded a few times. The rearrangement joins TRBV5-4 to TRBJ1-6; tentative D call: TRBD1 (6 bases). V was clipped by 3 bases and J by 8 bases, with 15 bases between them. CDR3 length: 15 amino acids. Germline CDR1 and CDR2: SGHNT and YYREEE (reference sequence). The CDR3 DNA is TGTGCCAGCAGCTCCAGACAGGCTGGATATTCACCCCTCCACTTT. This encodes CASSSRQAGYSPLHF.

This chain joins TRBV29-1 and TRBJ1-1; 10 bases fit TRBD1. Germline V CDR1 and CDR2: SQVTM, ANQGSEA. The CDR3 runs 15 residues. After removal of 6 bases from V and 1 base from J, the junction contained 8 bases not matched to a gene. The CDR3 sequence: CSVAGTGVWNTEAFF. CDR3 sequence (DNA): TGCAGCGTCGCCGGGACAGGGGTATGGAACACTGAAGCTTTCTTT.

The chain links TRBV5-1 to TRBJ1-2, with D possibly TRBD1 on 6 matching bases. This CDR3 is built from 15 residues. The germline gives CDR1 SGHRS, CDR2 YFSETQ. V gave up 0 bases and J gave up 8 bases, with 17 bases separating them. DNA of the CDR3: TGCGCCAGCAGCTTGGTATCAGGGGAGGTAATCGGCTACACCTTC. The encoded protein is CASSLVSGEVIGYTF.

The CDR3 DNA follows: TGTGCCAGCAGCCAAGGACTAGCCGGCACCGGGGAGCTGTTTTTT. Translation: CASSQGLAGTGELFF. The chain combines TRBV14 with TRBJ2-2; TRBD2 matches 7 bases. After removal of 1 base from V and 4 bases from J, the junction contained 3 bases not matched to a gene. Germline-derived CDR1 and CDR2 are SGHDN and FVKESK. The CDR3 extends over 15 amino acids. Together with reference TRBV14 and TRBJ2-2, the CDR3 gives the full variable domain: EAGVTQFPSHSVIEKGQTVTLRCDPISGHDNLYWYRRVMGKEIKFLLHFVKESKQDESGMPNNRFLAERTGGTYSTLKVQPAELEDSGVYFCASSQGLAGTGELFFGEGSRLTVL.

The gene calls are TRBV12-5 and TRBJ1-6; no clear D gene. Between the trimmed V and J ends, which lost 3 bases and 9 bases, there was a span of 12 bases. The CDR3 is 14 amino acids. Germline lookup yields CDR1 LGHNT and CDR2 FRNRAP. The CDR3 DNA is TGTGCTAGTGGTTTCTTAACCGCGGGTTCACCCCTCCACTTT. This encodes CASGFLTAGSPLHF. The entire variable domain, with the rest obtained from reference TRBV12-5 and TRBJ1-6, is as follows: DARVTQTPRHKVTEMGQEVTMRCQPILGHNTVFWYRQTMMQGLELLAYFRNRAPLDDSGMPKDRFSAEMPDATLATLKIQPSEPRDSAVYFCASGFLTAGSPLHFGNGTRLTVT.

The J gene is TRBJ2-1, the V gene TRBV19, with 7 bases aligning to TRBD2. The CDR3 covers 14 residues. Losses at the gene ends were 1 base for V and 7 bases for J; bases not matched to a gene: 4. Looked up from germline, CDR1 is LNHDA and CDR2 is SQIVND (reference sequence). CDR3 sequence reads: CASSIVQGGNEQFF. The CDR3 DNA follows: TGTGCCAGTAGTATAGTTCAGGGAGGGAATGAGCAGTTCTTC.

By share, this clone ranks as medium-sized. This rearrangement joins TRBV14 to TRBJ1-2; maybe TRBD1 (5 bases). Germline V gene lookup returns CDR1 SGHDN and CDR2 FVKESK. The ends were cut back, 4 bases at V and 2 bases at J, with 11 bases in the middle. This CDR3 has 14 residues. CDR3 in amino acids: CASSPRQKNYGYTF. As DNA, the CDR3 is TGTGCCAGCAGCCCTCGACAGAAAAACTATGGCTACACCTTC.

The chain joins TRBV2 to TRBJ1-2; D gene ambiguous. Germline CDR1 and CDR2: SNHLY and FYNNEI. This CDR3 contains 12 residues. V lost 4 bases, J lost 2 bases, and 5 bases lay in between. CDR3 region: CASSGVNYGYTF. The DNA of the CDR3 is TGTGCCAGCAGTGGGGTGAACTATGGCTACACCTTC.